This TCR beta chain was profiled in a study of blood T cell repertoires in COVID-19. Assay: immunoSEQ multiplex PCR; the TCRdb copy retains only in-frame clones and omits some. The table includes about 250,000 clones, roughly 88% detected once. Enrolment of Seattle patients took place during active infection, and they were followed longitudinally. This clonotype originated in a woman older than 75 with COVID-19, enrolled during active disease. The source material was peripheral blood.

The CDR3 sequence: CASSLLHSDSPNTEAFF. The DNA of the CDR3 is TGTGCCAGCAGTTTATTGCACTCGGACAGTCCAAACACTGAAGCTTTCTTT. The rearrangement uses TRBV28 and TRBJ1-1; D possibly corresponds to TRBD1 (6 bases). Germline CDR1 is MDHEN and CDR2 is SYDVKM. V dropped 1 base and J dropped 2 bases, with 17 bases sitting between them. This CDR3 contains 17 residues.